A selection of T cell receptor beta chains follows, all from one sample in a study of blood T cell repertoires in COVID-19. The repertoire was sequenced with immunoSEQ multiplex PCR; TCRdb's copy has only in-frame clones and lacks some. The sample includes 250,000 or so clones, 75% to 90% seen only once; the top ten take nearly 2%. Sequenced: peripheral blood. Every receptor here comes from a man aged 25-45 years with active or convalescent COVID-19. Both conserved end residues are part of each CDR3. The order of the fields is CDR3 protein, CDR3 DNA, clone size, J gene, V gene, D gene. A D gene is named only where the DNA matches it firmly. Part of the rows lack a size; the others show once, few, many or a class for expanded clones.

CSANRDSYEQYF TGCAGCGCCAACAGGGACTCCTACGAGCAGTACTTC NA TRBJ2-7 TRBV29-1 NA
CASSLELAGGLPQFF TGTGCCAGCAGCTTAGAACTAGCGGGGGGTCTCCCTCAGTTCTTC NA TRBJ2-1 TRBV7-6 TRBD2
CASSLHPNTEAFF TGTGCCAGCAGCTTACATCCGAACACTGAAGCTTTCTTT NA TRBJ1-1 TRBV11-2 NA
CASSSVLAGNSDTQYF TGCGCCAGCAGTTCGGTACTAGCGGGGAACTCAGATACGCAGTATTTT NA TRBJ2-3 TRBV5-1 TRBD2
CASSPARGRETQYF TGTGCCAGCAGCCCCGCAAGGGGCCGGGAGACCCAGTACTTC NA TRBJ2-5 TRBV13 NA
CASSEGAGQYNGYTF TGTGCCAGCAGTGAAGGGGCGGGGCAGTATAATGGCTACACCTTC NA TRBJ1-2 TRBV2 NA
CASSQGSGANVLTF TGTGCCAGCTCACAGGGATCTGGGGCCAACGTCCTGACTTTC NA TRBJ2-6 TRBV11-3 NA
CASRVAGRETQYF TGTGCCAGCAGGGTAGCGGGGCGGGAGACCCAGTACTTC NA TRBJ2-5 TRBV12-3/TRBV12-4 TRBD2
CASSWVGGPYNEQFF TGTGCCAGCAGCTGGGTGGGGGGGCCGTACAATGAGCAGTTCTTC NA TRBJ2-1 TRBV9 NA
CAWTSDRGDYQPQHF TGTGCCTGGACCTCTGACAGGGGCGATTATCAGCCCCAGCATTTT NA TRBJ1-5 TRBV30 TRBD1
CASRTGGEQFF TGCGCCAGCAGAACGGGGGGTGAGCAGTTCTTC NA TRBJ2-1 TRBV5-1 TRBD2
CASSDLAEQYF TGTGCCAGCAGTGATTTAGCCGAGCAGTACTTC many TRBJ2-7 TRBV25-1 NA
CASSPFPGDSGGKLFF TGTGCCAGCAGCCCCTTTCCGGGGGACAGCGGAGGAAAACTGTTTTTT NA TRBJ1-4 TRBV27 TRBD1
CASSHNLAGGEDEQFF TGTGCCAGCAGCCACAACTTAGCGGGGGGTGAGGATGAGCAGTTCTTC NA TRBJ2-1 TRBV11-2 TRBD2
CSVTGQGIHEQFF TGCAGCGTAACGGGACAGGGGATCCATGAGCAGTTCTTC NA TRBJ2-1 TRBV29-1 TRBD1
CASRTDPDMNTEAFF TGCGCCAGCCGGACAGACCCCGATATGAACACTGAAGCTTTCTTT NA TRBJ1-1 TRBV4-1 NA
CASSSQGTEAFF TGTGCCAGCAGCTCCCAGGGCACTGAAGCTTTCTTT few TRBJ1-1 TRBV13 NA
CATSDTGSDNEQFF TGTGCCACCAGTGACACCGGGTCCGACAATGAGCAGTTCTTC NA TRBJ2-1 TRBV24-1 NA
CASSQEGRSGGPDTQYF TGTGCCAGCAGCCAAGAGGGACGTAGCGGGGGGCCAGATACGCAGTATTTT few TRBJ2-3 TRBV4-2 TRBD2
CASSLGQQPDYGYTF TGCGCCAGCAGCTTGGGACAGCAACCGGACTATGGCTACACCTTC NA TRBJ1-2 TRBV5-1 NA
CASSPQGPPRFF TGTGCCAGCTCACCACAGGGGCCACCAAGGTTCTTC NA TRBJ2-1 TRBV18 NA
CASSSGLTSGGTYEQYF TGTGCCAGCAGCTCGGGACTGACTAGCGGGGGGACCTACGAGCAGTACTTC NA TRBJ2-7 TRBV5-4 TRBD2
CASSQDRVAGERTDTQYF TGCGCCAGCAGCCAAGATAGGGTAGCGGGGGAACGAACAGATACGCAGTATTTT NA TRBJ2-3 TRBV4-3 TRBD2
CASSQSPPGRVTEAFF TGCGCCAGCAGCCAAAGTCCGCCGGGGAGGGTCACTGAAGCTTTCTTT NA TRBJ1-1 TRBV4-1 NA
CAISRGLSYNSPLHF TGTGCCATCAGCAGGGGACTCTCCTATAATTCACCCCTCCACTTT NA TRBJ1-6 TRBV9 NA
CASSAGGALGNTIYF TGTGCCAGCAGCGCCGGGGGGGCCCTTGGAAACACCATATATTTT few TRBJ1-3 TRBV9 NA
CASSLDRNTEAFF TGTGCCAGCAGCCTAGACAGGAACACTGAAGCTTTCTTT NA TRBJ1-1 TRBV3-1/TRBV3-2 NA
CASSPRGTNEKLFF TGTGCCAGCTCACCAAGGGGAACTAATGAAAAACTGTTTTTT NA TRBJ1-4 TRBV18 NA
CASSLGSRGGHGEQFF TGTGCCAGCAGCTTGGGTAGTCGCGGGGGGCATGGTGAGCAGTTCTTC NA TRBJ2-1 TRBV5-7 TRBD2
CASSVVIAGTRGEQFF TGTGCCAGCAGCGTAGTTATAGCGGGGACCAGGGGTGAGCAGTTCTTC NA TRBJ2-1 TRBV9 TRBD2
CASSPWRGGTDTQYF TGTGCCAGCAGCCCCTGGCGGGGGGGCACAGATACGCAGTATTTT NA TRBJ2-3 TRBV7-3 TRBD2
CAISPRQGITDTQYF TGTGCCATCAGCCCCAGACAGGGTATCACAGATACGCAGTATTTT NA TRBJ2-3 TRBV10-3 TRBD1
CATSRELQATAYEQYF TGTGCCACCAGCAGAGAATTGCAGGCCACAGCCTACGAGCAGTACTTC few TRBJ2-7 TRBV15 NA
CASSQRTGGGNTDTQYF TGCGCCAGCAGCCAAAGGACCGGCGGGGGGAACACAGATACGCAGTATTTT NA TRBJ2-3 TRBV4-3 TRBD2
CASSQDFIYGYTF TGTGCCAGCAGCCAAGATTTTATCTATGGCTACACCTTC NA TRBJ1-2 TRBV4-2 NA
CASSSDRGDNSPLHF TGTGCCAGCAGTTCCGACAGGGGGGATAATTCACCCCTCCACTTT NA TRBJ1-6 TRBV27 TRBD1